This entry features one T cell receptor (beta chain) sequence. No antigen is known for it. Libraries were made from TCR beta cDNA, and they carried unique molecular identifiers. Between roughly 1 and 10 million T cells gave rise to around 500,000 cDNA molecules. TCRdb re-called the PCR reads with MiXCR, one entry per CDR3 protein. The sample has 650,000 to 850,000 distinct CDR3 sequences, roughly 50% seen once. The source of the sample is a study of post-analysis software for immune sequencing data. Study overall: Several disease courses (relapsing-remitting, secondary progressive and progressive-relapsing) of multiple sclerosis were included.

The CDR3 covers 11 residues. Per germline, CDR1 SQVTM and CDR2 ANQGSEA. The V segment lost 4 bases and the J segment 5 bases; nucleotides outside the gene matches: 1. The study's findings and limits: Several TRBV segments (TRBV5-6, TRBV5-1 and TRBV20-1 among them) occurred more frequently in patients than in controls.

The J gene is TRBJ1-2, the V gene TRBV29-1; TRBD1 aligns across 7 bases. The receptor comes from a girl aged 5-17 years with multiple sclerosis. The sample was blood. The CDR3 bases are TGCAGCGTTGGGGACAGTTATGGCTACACCTTC. It specifies CSVGDSYGYTF.